This TCR beta chain was sequenced for a study of CD8+ T cells in alopecia areata. General study results and limits: Researchers report lesional scalp, most notably alopecia totalis/universalis, outstripped normal scalp in clonality. Significant decreases in scalp clonality and expanded CD8+ clones followed tofacitinib treatment. Possibly because of HLA-related factors, TCR sharing was less clear across patients than in mice.

Reverse transcribed after extraction, RNA yielded cDNA as the sequencing template. TCRdb's copy holds only in-frame clones and misses some; the assay was immunoSEQ multiplex PCR. The sample lists approximately 280,000 clones; 58% were seen once. Noted treatment: oral pan-JAK inhibitor, 5-10 mg twice daily. Note on this clone: Its antigen is not known.

The receptor's source is a human donor with alopecia areata. This specimen consisted of CD4+ T cells sorted from blood, obtained at week 24, from a patient treated with tofacitinib.

The CDR3 loop is CSVEEIGALGTQETQYF. The CDR3 region has the DNA TGCAGCGTTGAAGAGATTGGGGCACTCGGGACCCAAGAGACCCAGTACTTC. The V and J genes are TRBV29-1 and TRBJ2-5; the D gene could be TRBD1 or TRBD2 (5 bases each). The CDR3 contains 17 residues. Germline V gene lookup returns CDR1 SQVTM and CDR2 ANQGSEA. V dropped 0 bases and J dropped 1 base, with 18 bases sitting between them.